This T cell receptor beta chain was observed in a study of cytomegalovirus exposure and HLA in healthy donors. General study findings and limits: A later analysis found first-cohort TCR clusters tended to co-occur in the 130 or so validation repertoires. High specificity and sensitivity for cytomegalovirus status were reported for the classifier. The listing of fewer than 200 TCR beta chains classed them as cytomegalovirus-associated. In vitro experiments confirmed that a few CMV-associated chains were specific for CMV antigens.

Note on this clone: Its specificity is unknown.

The germline CDR1 and CDR2 sequences are SNHLY and FYNNEI. J was trimmed by 8 bases and V by 7 bases; bases with no gene match: 7. This CDR3 has 13 residues. Method: immunoSEQ multiplex PCR; TCRdb's copy keeps in-frame clones and lacks some. The sample gives roughly 120,000 clones, approximately 94% of which show up once; approximately 1.2% is in the top ten. This clonotype was sampled from a woman younger than 35 in good health and CMV-seronegative. The sample was PBMCs. The chain is built from TRBV2 and TRBJ1-4; TRBD1 agrees at 7 bases. The CDR3: CASNWDSQEKLFF. The CDR3, as DNA: TGTGCCAGCAATTGGGACAGTCAAGAAAAACTGTTTTTT.